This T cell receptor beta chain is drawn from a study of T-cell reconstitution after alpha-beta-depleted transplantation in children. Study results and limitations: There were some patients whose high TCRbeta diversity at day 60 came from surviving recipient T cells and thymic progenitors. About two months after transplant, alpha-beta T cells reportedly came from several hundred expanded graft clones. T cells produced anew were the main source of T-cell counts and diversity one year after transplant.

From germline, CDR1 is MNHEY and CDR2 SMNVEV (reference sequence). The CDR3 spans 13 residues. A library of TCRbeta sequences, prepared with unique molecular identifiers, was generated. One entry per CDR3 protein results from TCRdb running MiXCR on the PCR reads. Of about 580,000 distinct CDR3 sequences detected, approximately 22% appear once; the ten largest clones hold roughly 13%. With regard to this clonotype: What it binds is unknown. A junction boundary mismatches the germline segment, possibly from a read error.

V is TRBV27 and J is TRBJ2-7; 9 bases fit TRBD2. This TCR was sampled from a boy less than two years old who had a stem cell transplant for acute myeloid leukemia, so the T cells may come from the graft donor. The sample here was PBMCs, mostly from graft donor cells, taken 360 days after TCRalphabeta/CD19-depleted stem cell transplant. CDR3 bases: TGTGACAGCAGTCTGCGGGAGGGCTACGAGCAGTACTTC. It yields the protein CDSSLREGYEQYF.